What follows are 26 T cell receptor beta chains derived from one specimen sequenced in a study of T cell responses to AZD1222 COVID-19 vaccine. Assay used: immunoSEQ multiplex PCR; TCRdb lists only in-frame clones, some missing. The sample includes roughly 120,000 clones, around 85% of them seen just once. The sequences come from peripheral blood, collected on day 0 of AZD1222 vaccination. The receptors here all came from an adult in good health.

The chain combines TRBV5-1 with TRBJ2-2; D unclear. V gave up 1 base and J gave up 0 bases, with 7 bases separating them. There are 15 residues in the CDR3. Germline assignment: CDR1 SGHRS and CDR2 YFSETQ. This CDR3 is CASSLLGANTGELFF. In nucleotides, the CDR3 is TGCGCCAGCAGCTTGTTAGGAGCGAACACCGGGGAGCTGTTTTTT.

The chain couples TRBV5-3 to TRBJ2-3; TRBD2 matches at 7 bases. TRBV5-3 is an ORF for which the function is uncertain. V lost 0 bases and J lost 2; bases outside the gene matches: 6. This CDR3 has 16 amino acids. Written as DNA, the CDR3 is TGTGCCAGAAGCTTGGAGTCTAGCGGTTCCACAGATACGCAGTATTTT. It translates to CARSLESSGSTDTQYF.

This chain joins TRBV2 and TRBJ2-2; D is perhaps TRBD1 (7 bases). The CDR3 length is 13 residues. Germline V lookup: CDR1 SNHLY, CDR2 FYNNEI. V dropped 7 bases and J dropped 5 bases, with 11 bases sitting between them. The CDR3 DNA sequence: TGTGCCAGCAACGCAGGGGGGACCGGGGAGCTGTTTTTT. This encodes CASNAGGTGELFF.

This clone has more than one count but fewer than ten. This chain joins TRBV9 and TRBJ2-7; tentative D call: TRBD2 (6 bases). This CDR3 spans 15 amino acids. V lost 1 base and J lost 3, with 14 bases in between. The germline gives CDR1 SGDLS, CDR2 YYNGEE. CDR3 loop: CASSVLGEDLYEQYF. For the CDR3, the DNA is TGTGCCAGCAGCGTATTGGGGGAGGATCTCTACGAGCAGTACTTC.

This rearrangement joins TRBV5-1 to TRBJ1-1, with no clear D. This CDR3 has 15 amino acids. Germline assignment: CDR1 SGHRS and CDR2 YFSETQ. Trimming pared 0 bases from V and 4 bases from J, leaving 13 bases between. In DNA, the CDR3 is TGCGCCAGCAGCTTGGAATCAGGCGGAGCCACTGAAGCTTTCTTT. It translates to CASSLESGGATEAFF.

The chain joins TRBV7-9 to TRBJ2-1; 11 nucleotides line up with TRBD2. The length of the CDR3 is 15 residues. V was clipped by 5 bases and J by 6 bases; unmatched bases: 6. From germline, CDR1 is SEHNR and CDR2 FQNEAQ (reference sequence). CDR3: CASSRPGLAGNEQFF. The CDR3 nucleotides read TGTGCCAGCAGCCGGCCTGGACTAGCGGGCAATGAGCAGTTCTTC.

This clone has just one count. The chain uses TRBV6-1 and TRBJ2-6; D perhaps matches TRBD1 (5 bases). V was cut by 0 bases and J by 13 bases, with 7 bases left in between. Germline CDR1 is MNHNS and CDR2 is SASEGT. The CDR3 sequence is 12 residues long. DNA for the CDR3: TGTGCCAGCAGTGAAGCGTCAGGGGTCCTGACTTTC. Encoded protein: CASSEASGVLTF.

V is TRBV18 and J is TRBJ2-5; 11 positions match TRBD1. Germline V gives CDR1 KGHSH, CDR2 LQKENI. Trimming at V came to 1 base and at J to 5 bases, leaving 12 bases not matched to a gene. The CDR3 runs to 18 residues. CDR3 amino acids: CASSPLAQDRGRGETQYF. As DNA, the CDR3 is TGTGCCAGCTCACCACTTGCCCAGGACAGGGGGCGCGGGGAGACCCAGTACTTC.

This clone was picked up one time. The V gene is TRBV2, the J gene TRBJ1-2; D remains ambiguous. Trimming took 4 bases from V and 3 from J, leaving 12 bases between them. From germline, CDR1 is SNHLY and CDR2 FYNNEI. The length of the CDR3 is 14 residues. The CDR3 loop is CASSGLGYDYGYTF. CDR3 in DNA: TGTGCCAGCAGTGGGCTGGGGTACGACTATGGCTACACCTTC.

The sample holds one count of this clone. The V gene is TRBV5-1, the J gene TRBJ1-4; D is unclear. Germline loops: CDR1 SGHRS, CDR2 YFSETQ. The CDR3 is 14 amino acids. V gave up 1 base and J gave up 8 bases, with 12 bases separating them. The CDR3 spells CASSLTVGKEKLFF. The CDR3 DNA sequence: TGCGCCAGCAGCTTGACCGTTGGCAAGGAAAAACTGTTTTTT. The entire variable domain, with the rest obtained from reference TRBV5-1 and TRBJ1-4, is as follows: KAGVTQTPRYLIKTRGQQVTLSCSPISGHRSVSWYQQTPGQGLQFLFEYFSETQRNKGNFPGRFSGRQFSNSRSEMNVSTLELGDSALYLCASSLTVGKEKLFFGSGTQLSVL.

This clone was seen once. This chain links TRBV10-3 with TRBJ1-5; no clear D gene. This CDR3 has 14 residues. The germline CDR1 and CDR2 sequences are ENHRY and SYGVKD. The V gene lost 2 bases and the J gene lost 4 bases, with 9 bases spanning the gap. CDR3 bases: TGTGCCATCAGTGAGCCCGGACTAAATCAGCCCCAGCATTTT. This codes for CAISEPGLNQPQHF.

The chain carries TRBV2 and TRBJ1-5; tentatively, D is TRBD1 (5 bases). Germline V CDR1 and CDR2: SNHLY, FYNNEI. The V and J ends lost 6 bases and 4 bases respectively, with 10 bases between them. CDR3 size: 13 residues. The CDR3 loop is CASSRDGNQPQHF. CDR3 nucleotide sequence: TGTGCCAGCAGCCGGGACGGTAATCAGCCCCAGCATTTT.

The rearrangement uses TRBV7-3 and TRBJ1-1; TRBD1 might be the D (5 bases). V shed 5 bases and J shed 1 base, with 8 bases lying between them. This CDR3 contains 13 residues. Germline CDR1 reads SGHTA; CDR2 reads FQGTGA. The CDR3 bases are TGTGCCAGCAGCGAGACAGAGAACACTGAAGCTTTCTTT. This codes for CASSETENTEAFF.

This clone was counted a few times. V and J are TRBV7-8 and TRBJ2-7, with 7 bases lining up with TRBD2. The V and J ends lost 5 bases and 1 base, in that order; junction bases with no gene match: 5. This CDR3 has 14 residues. CDR1 is SGHVS and CDR2 is FQNEAQ in the germline V gene. The DNA of the CDR3 is TGTGCCAGCAGCGCGAGCGGGATTTCCTACGAGCAGTACTTC. Protein sequence: CASSASGISYEQYF.

The DNA for the CDR3 is TGTGCCAGCAGTTTTGGGGGGGCACTCTATGGCTACACCTTC. It specifies CASSFGGALYGYTF. This rearrangement joins TRBV28 to TRBJ1-2, with D perhaps TRBD1 (6 bases). Trimming shortened V by 3 bases and J by 4 bases, and 12 bases separated the two germline ends. This CDR3 contains 14 residues. The germline CDR1 and CDR2 sequences are MDHEN and SYDVKM.

This clone appeared a few times. This chain connects TRBV28 to TRBJ2-1; TRBD1 is a possible D gene (6 bases). Germline CDR1 is MDHEN and CDR2 is SYDVKM. The V gene lost 1 base and the J gene lost 6 bases, with 13 bases spanning the gap. CDR3 length: 15 amino acids. CDR3 sequence reads: CASSLSSGVLNEQFF. The CDR3 DNA reads TGTGCCAGCAGTTTATCCTCAGGGGTACTCAATGAGCAGTTCTTC.

This chain uses TRBV28 with TRBJ2-5; D is unresolved. There are 13 residues in the CDR3. The V and J ends lost 4 bases and 5 bases respectively, with 11 bases between them. Germline CDR1 MDHEN, CDR2 SYDVKM. The CDR3 DNA sequence: TGTGCCAGCAGTTCCTATGCTGCCGAGACCCAGTACTTC. Protein: CASSSYAAETQYF. The whole variable domain, filled in from reference TRBV28 and TRBJ2-5, reads DVKVTQSSRYLVKRTGEKVFLECVQDMDHENMFWYRQDPGLGLRLIYFSYDVKMKEKGDIPEGYSVSREKKERFSLILESASTNQTSMYLCASSSYAAETQYFGPGTRLLVL.

J is TRBJ2-7 and V is TRBV19; D is unclear. The germline CDR1 and CDR2 sequences are LNHDA and SQIVND (reference sequence). V lost 3 bases and J lost 6, with 3 bases in between. The length of the CDR3 is 10 residues. CDR3 nucleotide sequence: TGTGCCAGTAGTATCCTCGAGCAGTACTTC. This gives the protein CASSILEQYF.

The chain employs TRBV5-1 and TRBJ1-1; D call uncertain. Germline assignment: CDR1 SGHRS and CDR2 YFSETQ. Trimming took off 0 bases at V and 4 bases at J, with 10 bases between the two ends. CDR3 length equals 14 residues. The CDR3 sequence is CASSLASGSTEAFF. CDR3 nucleotide sequence: TGCGCCAGCAGCTTGGCCTCCGGGAGCACTGAAGCTTTCTTT.

This clone was counted many times. This rearrangement joins TRBV5-1 to TRBJ2-3; D gene ambiguous. The CDR3 consists of 12 residues. Trimming took off 3 bases at V and 5 bases at J, with 7 bases between the two ends. Looked up from germline, CDR1 is SGHRS and CDR2 is YFSETQ. The CDR3 sequence is CASSSTGDTQYF. CDR3 nucleotide sequence: TGCGCCAGCAGCTCGACTGGAGATACGCAGTATTTT. Together with reference TRBV5-1 and TRBJ2-3, the CDR3 gives the full variable domain: KAGVTQTPRYLIKTRGQQVTLSCSPISGHRSVSWYQQTPGQGLQFLFEYFSETQRNKGNFPGRFSGRQFSNSRSEMNVSTLELGDSALYLCASSSTGDTQYFGPGTRLTVL.

This chain joins TRBV6-6 and TRBJ2-1, with D unclear. From germline, CDR1 is MNHNY and CDR2 SVGAGI (reference sequence). V was cut by 2 bases and J by 7 bases, with 6 bases left in between. CDR3 size: 12 residues. The chain's CDR3 is CASSYGRNEQFF. The CDR3 DNA reads as TGTGCCAGCAGTTACGGGCGGAATGAGCAGTTCTTC.

This rearrangement joins TRBV11-2 to TRBJ2-7; D gene unclear. Germline CDR1 reads SGHAT; CDR2 reads FQNNGV. Between the trimmed V and J ends, which lost 5 bases and 0 bases, there was a span of 11 bases. The CDR3 consists of 14 residues. This CDR3 reads CASSRGYPSYEQYF. The CDR3 nucleotides are TGTGCCAGCAGCCGTGGGTATCCCTCCTACGAGCAGTACTTC.

V is TRBV6-5 and J is TRBJ1-1, with 9 bases matching TRBD1. From germline, CDR1 is MNHEY and CDR2 SVGAGI. CDR3 length: 13 residues. J was trimmed by 5 bases and V by 10 bases; bases with no gene match: 8. This CDR3 reads CATADRGGTEAFF. CDR3 DNA sequence: TGTGCCACCGCGGACAGGGGAGGGACTGAAGCTTTCTTT.

The chain joins TRBV2 to TRBJ1-1; weak D call: TRBD1 (6 bases). The CDR3 covers 15 residues. Germline V gene sequence: CDR1 SNHLY, CDR2 FYNNEI. The ends were cut back, 2 bases at V and 1 base at J, with 11 bases in the middle. CDR3 residues: CASSETQGQNTEAFF. The CDR3 DNA is TGTGCCAGCAGTGAAACGCAGGGACAGAACACTGAAGCTTTCTTT.

J is TRBJ1-5 and V is TRBV27; no firm D call. In germline, CDR1 is MNHEY, CDR2 SMNVEV (reference sequence). The CDR3 runs 13 residues. The germline V and J ends were trimmed by 10 bases and 2 bases, with 12 bases remaining between them. CDR3 sequence: CAIRVQGNQPQHF. The CDR3 DNA reads TGTGCCATCCGCGTACAAGGCAATCAGCCCCAGCATTTT.

The chain uses TRBV28 and TRBJ1-1; D not resolved. The CDR3 is made up of 12 amino acids. Trimming stripped 4 bases from V and 5 bases from J, with 8 bases between. Germline V gene data show CDR1 as MDHEN and CDR2 as SYDVKM. As DNA, the CDR3 is TGTGCCAGCAGTTCGAGGGCGACTGAAGCTTTCTTT. This translates into CASSSRATEAFF.